These 16 T cell receptor beta chains originate from one sample sequenced in a study of shared clonotypes between healthy human individuals. Clones were sequenced by immunoSEQ multiplex PCR, and TCRdb holds only the in-frame ones, with some missing. The sample records 2 million to 3 million clones, roughly 93% being singletons. The source material was naive CD4+ T cells from PBMCs. The subset was: CD45RA+ positively selected. The receptors were gathered from a man aged 18 to 29 in good health. Some clones in this sample may be carry-over from other donors' samples.

The chain carries TRBV28 and TRBJ1-3, with 11 positions matching TRBD1. The CDR3 is 15 amino acids. The germline V gene has CDR1 MDHEN and CDR2 SYDVKM. Losses at the gene ends were 4 bases for V and 8 bases for J; bases not matched to a gene: 7. The CDR3 DNA sequence: TGTGCCAGCAGTTCATCACGGGACAGGGGGGACACCATATATTTT. It translates to CASSSSRDRGDTIYF.

As to this clone: The sample carries other DNA sequences with the same CDR3. The chain combines TRBV5-6 with TRBJ2-4; D gene unclear. The CDR3 runs 15 residues. Germline loops: CDR1 SGHDT, CDR2 YYEEEE. The germline V and J ends were trimmed by 2 bases and 0 bases, with 9 bases remaining between them. CDR3 sequence (DNA): TGTGCCAGCAGCTTCCGCGGTTTAGCCAAAAACATTCAGTACTTC. Translated: CASSFRGLAKNIQYF.

This chain uses TRBV27 with TRBJ2-1; D might be TRBD1 (5 bases). Trimming removed 1 base from V and 0 bases from J, with 7 bases in between. Germline CDR1 and CDR2: MNHEY and SMNVEV (reference sequence). The CDR3 is 15 residues long. CDR3 sequence (DNA): TGTGCCAGCAGTTTATGGACACGCTCCTACAATGAGCAGTTCTTC. This translates into CASSLWTRSYNEQFF.

This rearrangement joins TRBV12-5 to TRBJ2-1, with 7 bases fitting TRBD2. Germline V gene sequence: CDR1 LGHNT, CDR2 FRNRAP. V dropped 10 bases and J dropped 7; count of bases not matched to a gene: 28. The CDR3 consists of 19 residues. CDR3 region: CANRQIAGNGALRGNEQFF. CDR3 DNA: TGTGCTAACCGGCAGATAGCGGGTAACGGAGCTTTGAGGGGAAATGAGCAGTTCTTC.

The V gene is TRBV6-5, the J gene TRBJ1-1, with D unclear. Deletions cut 6 bases from V and 4 bases from J, with 12 bases between. There are 13 residues in the CDR3. CDR1 MNHEY and CDR2 SVGAGI come from the germline V gene. The CDR3 DNA sequence: TGTGCCAGCAGCCTCCTAACGAGCACTGAAGCTTTCTTT. Translated: CASSLLTSTEAFF.

V and J are TRBV5-5 and TRBJ2-7; unclear D gene. The CDR3 runs 14 residues. CDR1 and CDR2 from the germline V gene are SGHKS and YYEKEE (reference sequence). Trimming removed 3 bases from V and 4 bases from J, with 14 bases in between. CDR3 amino acids: CASSWFGPEYEQYF. CDR3 coding DNA: TGTGCCAGCAGCTGGTTTGGTCCGGAGTACGAGCAGTACTTC. Drawing the rest from reference TRBV5-5 and TRBJ2-7, the complete variable domain is DAGVTQSPTHLIKTRGQQVTLRCSPISGHKSVSWYQQVLGQGPQFIFQYYEKEERGRGNFPDRFSARQFPNYSSELNVNALLLGDSALYLCASSWFGPEYEQYFGPGTRLTVT.

J is TRBJ2-2 and V is TRBV28; 8 bases agree with TRBD1. V was clipped by 3 bases and J by 2 bases; unmatched bases: 11. This CDR3 comprises 18 residues. CDR1 and CDR2 (germline): MDHEN, SYDVKM. CDR3 in amino acids: CASSFPLSTGGNTGELFF. CDR3 in DNA: TGTGCCAGCAGTTTCCCTCTCTCAACAGGGGGTAACACCGGGGAGCTGTTTTTT.

This clone was recorded a few times. This sequence joins TRBV5-1 and TRBJ2-2; D not certain. CDR1 and CDR2 from the germline V gene are SGHRS and YFSETQ. The CDR3 sequence is 14 residues long. V dropped 1 base and J dropped 6 bases, with 10 bases sitting between them. The CDR3 protein is CASSLNVDAGELFF. The DNA for the CDR3 is TGCGCCAGCAGCTTGAACGTAGATGCCGGGGAGCTGTTTTTT.

The genes are TRBV7-9 and TRBJ1-1; the match to TRBD1 covers 7 bases. CDR1 SEHNR and CDR2 FQNEAQ come from the germline V gene (reference sequence). The CDR3 totals 15 residues. The V gene end was trimmed by 5 bases and the J gene end by 1 base; junction bases not matched to a gene: 7. The CDR3 DNA follows: TGTGCCAGCAGCCCACAACGGACAGGGAACACTGAAGCTTTCTTT. It is translated as CASSPQRTGNTEAFF.

This chain links TRBV6-1 with TRBJ1-5, with 9 bases lining up with TRBD1. This CDR3 spans 15 amino acids. V shed 6 bases, J shed 0 bases, and the junction held 3 bases outside the gene matches. Per the germline V gene, CDR1 is MNHNS and CDR2 is SASEGT. The CDR3 loop is CASSAGQGSNQPQHF. DNA for the CDR3: TGTGCCAGCAGCGCGGGACAGGGTAGCAATCAGCCCCAGCATTTT.

CDR3 sequence: CASSRDDNEKLFF. CDR3 coding DNA: TGTGCCAGCAGTCGGGACGATAATGAAAAACTGTTTTTT. This sequence joins TRBV5-5 and TRBJ1-4; TRBD1 might be the D (5 bases). V was clipped by 5 bases and J by 4 bases, with 9 bases between them. The CDR3 totals 13 residues. CDR1 and CDR2 (germline): SGHKS, YYEKEE (reference sequence).

On this clone itself: Different DNA sequences within this sample yield the same CDR3. The V gene is TRBV19, the J gene TRBJ1-1; 7 bases agree with TRBD1. The germline CDR1 and CDR2 sequences are LNHDA and SQIVND (reference sequence). This CDR3 is built from 12 residues. V dropped 6 bases and J dropped 8; count of bases not matched to a gene: 6. The CDR3 DNA is TGTGCCAGTAGCAGGACAGGTACCGAAGCTTTCTTT. Translated, it gives CASSRTGTEAFF.

This clone was found once. The V and J genes are TRBV5-1 and TRBJ1-4; 9 bases agree with TRBD1. The trim removed 3 bases at V and 2 bases at J, leaving 2 bases unmatched. The CDR3 has 15 amino acids. Germline lookup yields CDR1 SGHRS and CDR2 YFSETQ. The CDR3 sequence: CASSYTGGTNEKLFF. The CDR3 DNA is TGCGCCAGCAGCTACACAGGGGGCACTAATGAAAAACTGTTTTTT. Complete variable domain (other parts from reference TRBV5-1 and TRBJ1-4): KAGVTQTPRYLIKTRGQQVTLSCSPISGHRSVSWYQQTPGQGLQFLFEYFSETQRNKGNFPGRFSGRQFSNSRSEMNVSTLELGDSALYLCASSYTGGTNEKLFFGSGTQLSVL.

The chain carries TRBV5-1 and TRBJ2-3; TRBD1 matches 8 bases. Losses at the gene ends were 4 bases for V and 5 bases for J; bases not matched to a gene: 6. Germline CDR1 and CDR2: SGHRS and YFSETQ. The CDR3 runs to 14 residues. CDR3 sequence: CASSQPGGLDTQYF. The DNA of the CDR3 is TGCGCCAGCAGCCAGCCAGGGGGCTTAGATACGCAGTATTTT.

The chain combines TRBV5-1 with TRBJ1-1; weak D call: TRBD1 (6 bases). CDR3 length: 16 residues. The V end lost 4 bases, the J end lost 0 bases, and 16 bases lay between the germline ends. Germline assignment: CDR1 SGHRS and CDR2 YFSETQ. CDR3 nucleotide sequence: TGCGCCAGCAGCCCCGAGGGGGGAGCTATGAACACTGAAGCTTTCTTT. Translated: CASSPEGGAMNTEAFF. Full variable domain (rest looked up from reference TRBV5-1 and TRBJ1-1): KAGVTQTPRYLIKTRGQQVTLSCSPISGHRSVSWYQQTPGQGLQFLFEYFSETQRNKGNFPGRFSGRQFSNSRSEMNVSTLELGDSALYLCASSPEGGAMNTEAFFGQGTRLTVV.

V usage is TRBV15 and J usage is TRBJ1-3; tentatively, D is TRBD1 (5 bases). Trimming pared 2 bases from V and 0 bases from J, leaving 14 bases between. CDR3 length equals 17 residues. Germline CDR1 LNHNV, CDR2 YYDKDF (reference sequence). CDR3 bases: TGTGCCACCAGCAGAACCCCGACAGCTCTCTCTGGAAACACCATATATTTT. Translated: CATSRTPTALSGNTIYF.